This T cell receptor beta chain was sequenced during a study of CD8+CD57+ T cells in acquired aplastic anemia. At the level of the study: Yields of DNA that came from sorted CD4+ and CD8+ cells averaged around 3 ug.

Selection for sequencing was limited to patients who had shown CD8+CD57+ cell expansion by flow cytometry. Each of the patients presented with severe acquired aplastic anemia. No patient had been given any therapy when blood was sampled. For CDR3 and TCR beta VDJ profiling, genomic DNA was the template used. Each CDR3 protein is one row after TCRdb ran MiXCR on the reads. This table holds approximately 250,000 distinct CDR3 sequences, about 80% found once. Germline V gene lookup returns CDR1 LNHNV and CDR2 YYDKDF (reference sequence). CDR3 size: 15 residues. V gave up 3 bases and J gave up 9 bases; unmatched junction bases: 9.

The chain is built from TRBV15 and TRBJ2-1; 9 bases fit TRBD1. This TCR derives from a human donor with aplastic anemia. The source material was sorted CD4+, CD8+, or CD8+CD57+ T cells (not recorded which) from PBMCs. The CDR3 DNA sequence: TGTGCCACCAGCAGCGGACGACAGGGGGGGAGTGAGCAGTTCTTC. Its protein product is CATSSGRQGGSEQFF.